The 30 T cell receptor beta chains listed next were all sequenced from one sample in a study of T-cell reconstitution after alpha-beta-depleted transplantation in children. Unique molecular identifiers tagged the TCRbeta library. A single record per CDR3 protein comes from TCRdb applying MiXCR to the PCR reads. The sample lists 15,000 to 20,000 distinct CDR3 sequences, 4.5% to 6% seen once, with 6.9% in the top ten. The specimen was PBMCs, collected before TCRalphabeta/CD19-depleted stem cell transplant. The source of these receptors is a boy between 10 and 17 years old with acute lymphoblastic leukemia, due to receive a stem cell transplant.

Many counts were recorded for this clonotype. The chain combines TRBV24-1 with TRBJ2-1, with 12 nucleotides matching TRBD1. The CDR3 extends over 17 amino acids. Germline CDR1 reads KGHDR; CDR2 reads SFDVKD. V gave up 6 bases and J gave up 8 bases; unmatched junction bases: 13. The CDR3 reads CATSLSTRDRGPYEQFF. CDR3 nucleotides: TGTGCCACCAGTCTCTCAACCCGGGACAGGGGGCCCTATGAGCAGTTCTTC.

This clonotype was seen at least ten times. The V and J genes are TRBV6-2 or TRBV6-3 and TRBJ2-2; D might be TRBD1 or TRBD2, each matching 5 bases. The germline V gene has CDR1 MNHEY and CDR2 SVGEGT. V lost 4 bases and J lost 0, with 15 bases in between. This CDR3 contains 17 residues. The CDR3: CASSFGTEFANTGELFF. CDR3 in DNA: TGTGCCAGCAGTTTCGGGACGGAGTTCGCGAACACCGGGGAGCTGTTTTTT.

This clonotype was observed at least ten times. The gene calls are TRBV6-5 and TRBJ1-2; 9 bases line up with TRBD1. Germline lookup yields CDR1 MNHEY and CDR2 SVGAGI. This CDR3 contains 14 residues. With 5 bases clipped from V and 8 bases from J, the junction kept 9 bases outside the gene matches. Written as DNA, the CDR3 is TGTGCCAGCAGTCCGAATACAGGGGGCGCAGGCTACACCTTC. This translates into CASSPNTGGAGYTF.

This clonotype is labeled medium-sized. This rearrangement joins TRBV7-9 to TRBJ2-1; 7 bases fit TRBD2. This CDR3 region has 15 residues. V lost 2 bases and J lost 6; bases outside the gene matches: 7. In germline, CDR1 is SEHNR, CDR2 FQNEAQ (reference sequence). This CDR3 is CASSLRVAGINEQFF. The CDR3 DNA reads TGTGCCAGCAGCTTAAGGGTAGCGGGCATCAATGAGCAGTTCTTC.

Ten or more counts support this clonotype. The genes are TRBV6-5 and TRBJ1-4; maybe TRBD1 (5 bases). Germline V lookup: CDR1 MNHEY, CDR2 SVGAGI. The CDR3 has 15 residues. V was trimmed by 5 bases and J by 4 bases, leaving 14 bases between them. CDR3 sequence reads: CASSLEGTDNEKLFF. As DNA, the CDR3 is TGTGCCAGCAGTCTAGAGGGGACCGATAATGAAAAACTGTTTTTT.

This clonotype was detected many times. The chain uses TRBV11-2 and TRBJ1-2; 7 nucleotides agree with TRBD1. The V and J ends lost 4 bases and 4 bases, in that order; junction bases with no gene match: 3. Germline assignment: CDR1 SGHAT and CDR2 FQNNGV. The CDR3 is 13 amino acids. The CDR3 bases are TGTGCCAGCAGCTCGGGGACAGCCTATGGCTACACCTTC. Protein: CASSSGTAYGYTF.

This clonotype has ten or more counts. The V gene is TRBV28, the J gene TRBJ2-7; 9 positions match TRBD2. The CDR3 is 14 amino acids. V lost 10 bases and J lost 6; bases outside the gene matches: 13. Germline lookup yields CDR1 MDHEN and CDR2 SYDVKM. The DNA of the CDR3 is TGTGCCACATTTCGCGCGGGGGGGCCCGGCGAGCAGTACTTC. Translated, it gives CATFRAGGPGEQYF.

By share, this clonotype ranks as medium-sized (0.01 to 0.1%). V gene TRBV4-1 combines with J gene TRBJ2-1; 9 bases are shared with TRBD2. The CDR3 runs to 14 residues. Trimming at V came to 6 bases and at J to 8 bases, leaving 8 bases not matched to a gene. Germline CDR1 MGHRA, CDR2 YSYEKL. The CDR3 DNA reads TGCGCCAGCAGTACGACCGGGACTAGCTATGAGCAGTTCTTC. As protein: CASSTTGTSYEQFF.

This clonotype has ten or more counts. The chain couples TRBV5-1 to TRBJ2-3; TRBD1 matches at 7 bases. Losses at the gene ends were 8 bases for V and 6 bases for J; bases not matched to a gene: 18. The CDR3 spans 16 residues. Per the germline V gene, CDR1 is SGHRS and CDR2 is YFSETQ. As DNA, the CDR3 is TGCGCCAGTCAATCGAACCCGGGACAGTTTAGGGATACGCAGTATTTT. It specifies CASQSNPGQFRDTQYF.

This clonotype is medium-sized in the sample. The chain couples TRBV5-1 to TRBJ2-2, with D perhaps TRBD2 (5 bases). CDR3 length: 14 amino acids. Between the trimmed V and J ends, which lost 9 bases and 4 bases, there was a span of 16 bases. Germline V CDR1 and CDR2: SGHRS, YFSETQ. Written as DNA, the CDR3 is TGCGCCACCCGGGTGGGAGCATCCACCGGGGAGCTGTTTTTT. Encoded protein: CATRVGASTGELFF.

There are many counts of this clonotype. The chain carries TRBV6-5 and TRBJ1-2; D not resolved. V was cut by 6 bases and J by 7 bases, with 12 bases left in between. CDR1 MNHEY and CDR2 SVGAGI come from the germline V gene. The CDR3 has 12 residues. This CDR3 reads CASSPGPVGYTF. The CDR3 DNA follows: TGTGCCAGCAGCCCGGGCCCGGTTGGCTACACCTTC.

This clonotype has at least ten counts. The V and J genes are TRBV7-8 and TRBJ2-5; 10 nucleotides match TRBD1. This CDR3 has 16 residues. Unmatched junction bases numbered 11, after V lost 5 bases and J lost 5 bases. CDR1 is SGHVS and CDR2 is FQNEAQ in the germline V gene. CDR3 in DNA: TGTGCCAGCAGCCTTCGAATGACAGGGGGCGTCGAGACCCAGTACTTC. Its protein is CASSLRMTGGVETQYF.

By sample fraction, this clonotype is medium-sized (0.01 to 0.1%). The genes are TRBV25-1 and TRBJ2-3; 7 nucleotides line up with TRBD2. The germline gives CDR1 MGHDK, CDR2 SYGVNS. The CDR3 runs 15 residues. With V trimmed by 3 bases and J by 4 bases, 7 bases remained unmatched. This CDR3 reads CASSESSGLADTQYF. For the CDR3, the DNA is TGTGCCAGCAGTGAGTCCTCCGGACTAGCAGATACGCAGTATTTT.

This clonotype came up many times. The chain joins TRBV5-6 to TRBJ1-1, with D unclear. CDR1 is SGHDT and CDR2 is YYEEEE in the germline V gene. The CDR3 length is 13 residues. V lost 3 bases and J 1 base, leaving 7 bases between the germline ends. In DNA, the CDR3 is TGTGCCAGCAGCTGGGCAAGGAACACTGAAGCTTTCTTT. Its translation: CASSWARNTEAFF.

In this sample, this clonotype turned up many times. This chain links TRBV5-4 with TRBJ2-1; 10 positions match TRBD2. J lost 11 bases, V lost 5 bases, and 13 bases had no gene match. The germline CDR1 and CDR2 sequences are SGHNT and YYREEE (reference sequence). There are 15 residues in the CDR3. CDR3 amino acids: CASRSLAGARGKQFF. The CDR3 DNA reads TGTGCCAGCAGATCCCTAGCGGGGGCGCGGGGAAAGCAGTTCTTC.

This clonotype was counted many times. The chain recombines TRBV27 with TRBJ2-5, with D possibly being TRBD1 (6 bases). Germline V gene sequence: CDR1 MNHEY, CDR2 SMNVEV (reference sequence). Trimming removed 6 bases at V and 2 bases at J, with 13 bases between. The CDR3 loop spans 14 amino acids. In DNA, the CDR3 is TGTGCCAGCAGGATAACAGGGAGTCAAGAGACCCAGTACTTC. Translated: CASRITGSQETQYF.

Judged by abundance, this clonotype is medium-sized (0.01 to 0.1%). The chain employs TRBV12-3 or TRBV12-4 and TRBJ2-3; either TRBD1 or TRBD2 may fit D (5 bases each). This CDR3 spans 17 amino acids. With 3 bases removed from V and 0 bases from J, the gap between germline ends came to 16 bases. This CDR3 is CASSFFWGPESTDTQYF. CDR3 DNA: TGTGCCAGCAGTTTTTTTTGGGGACCGGAGAGCACAGATACGCAGTATTTT.

This clonotype was seen ten or more times. The chain recombines TRBV12-3 or TRBV12-4 with TRBJ2-1; weak D call: TRBD2 (6 bases). The CDR3 runs 14 residues. Trimming took off 4 bases at V and 6 bases at J, with 13 bases between the two ends. The CDR3 sequence is CASSSAPTSNEQFF. CDR3 DNA: TGTGCCAGCAGTTCTGCCCCGACTAGCAATGAGCAGTTCTTC.

This clonotype is judged medium-sized (0.01 to 0.1%). Here the CDR3 DNA reads TGTGCCAGCGGTGGACCTCAGCACTTTAATTCACCCCTCCACTTT. Translating gives CASGGPQHFNSPLHF. The rearrangement uses TRBV12-3 or TRBV12-4 and TRBJ1-6, with D hard to call. The V end was cut by 8 bases, the J end by 6 bases, with 17 bases between. The CDR3 runs 15 residues.

This clonotype was detected ten times or more. The chain is built from TRBV3-1 and TRBJ2-1; the match to TRBD2 covers 14 bases. V trimming: 4 bases; J trimming: 7 bases; junction bases outside the gene matches: 3. This CDR3 is 15 amino acids long. The germline CDR1 and CDR2 sequences are LGHDT and YNNKEL (reference sequence). CDR3 nucleotide sequence: TGTGCCAGCAGCCCCGGGACTAGCGGGGGAAATGAGCAGTTCTTC. Amino acid sequence: CASSPGTSGGNEQFF.

This clonotype was observed at least ten times. The chain links TRBV24-1 to TRBJ1-1, with a possible D match to TRBD1 (6 bases). Trimming removed 0 bases from V and 3 bases from J, with 19 bases in between. The length of the CDR3 is 18 residues. Germline values: CDR1 KGHDR, CDR2 SFDVKD. CDR3 in DNA: TGTGCCACCAGTGATTTGCGGGGACAAATTCCGGCTCACACTGAAGCTTTCTTT. This encodes CATSDLRGQIPAHTEAFF.

This clonotype appeared many times. This chain links TRBV5-1 with TRBJ1-1; no clear D. This CDR3 comprises 17 residues. Looked up from germline, CDR1 is SGHRS and CDR2 is YFSETQ. With 1 base removed from V and 9 bases from J, the gap between germline ends came to 25 bases. The CDR3 coding sequence is TGCGCCAGCAGCTTGAAGACAAATCCGACGGTGGTGTCTAAAGCTTTCTTT. Its translation is CASSLKTNPTVVSKAFF.

This clonotype was recorded at least ten times. This rearrangement joins TRBV20-1 to TRBJ1-1; D remains ambiguous. V lost 4 bases, J lost 7 bases, and 16 bases lay in between. Germline assignment: CDR1 DFQATT and CDR2 SNEGSKA (reference sequence). The CDR3 length is 13 residues. The CDR3 reads CSATRSSNVEAFF. CDR3 DNA sequence: TGCAGTGCTACCCGGAGCAGTAATGTTGAAGCTTTCTTT.

This clonotype is deemed medium-sized. The chain is built from TRBV5-1 and TRBJ2-3, with D perhaps matching TRBD1 or TRBD2 (6 bases each). Trimming removed 3 bases at V and 5 bases at J, with 19 bases between. Germline V lookup: CDR1 SGHRS, CDR2 YFSETQ. The CDR3 has 16 residues. The CDR3 DNA reads as TGCGCCAGCAGCTCCGGAGGGGGGCGAATTGGAGATACGCAGTATTTT. Amino acids: CASSSGGGRIGDTQYF.

This clonotype was counted many times. CDR3 protein: CASSRAQGNNEQFF. CDR3 sequence (DNA): TGTGCCAGCAGTAGAGCCCAGGGAAACAATGAGCAGTTCTTC. The chain combines TRBV28 with TRBJ2-1; TRBD1 might be the D (5 bases). The germline CDR1 and CDR2 sequences are MDHEN and SYDVKM. The CDR3 totals 14 residues. V was shortened by 5 bases and J by 5 bases, with 13 bases between the two germline ends.

This clonotype was detected many times. The chain recombines TRBV6-5 with TRBJ2-7, with 12 bases matching TRBD2. The V gene end was trimmed by 5 bases and the J gene end by 5 bases; junction bases not matched to a gene: 7. CDR1 and CDR2 (germline): MNHEY, SVGAGI. The CDR3 extends over 15 amino acids. The CDR3 nucleotides are TGTGCCAGCAGTCCGTGGACTAGCGGGACGGACGAGCAGTACTTC. Residues: CASSPWTSGTDEQYF.

The rearrangement joins TRBV19 to TRBJ2-7; a weak D match, TRBD2 (5 bases). Germline CDR1 is LNHDA and CDR2 is SQIVND (reference sequence). This CDR3 has 15 amino acids. Trimming removed 5 bases at V and 3 bases at J, with 17 bases between. The CDR3 loop reads CASSWAHSRDYEQYF. The CDR3 DNA reads as TGTGCCAGTAGTTGGGCCCACTCGAGGGACTACGAGCAGTACTTC.

This clonotype occurred many times. This chain connects TRBV3-1 to TRBJ2-3; D perhaps matches TRBD2 (6 bases). Trimming removed 4 bases from V and 4 bases from J, with 15 bases in between. Germline V lookup: CDR1 LGHDT, CDR2 YNNKEL (reference sequence). This CDR3 spans 15 amino acids. The CDR3 loop reads CASSPKPLAPDTQYF. In DNA form, the CDR3 reads TGTGCCAGCAGCCCCAAGCCACTAGCCCCAGATACGCAGTATTTT.

At least ten counts were recorded for this clonotype. The J gene is TRBJ1-2, the V gene TRBV5-8; D is unclear. V was shortened by 0 bases and J by 5 bases, with 14 bases between the two germline ends. The CDR3 has 15 residues. Germline V gives CDR1 SGHTS, CDR2 YDEGEE. The CDR3 DNA is TGTGCCAGCAGCTTGGAAGTATTTGGGCCTTATGGCTACACCTTC. This sequence encodes CASSLEVFGPYGYTF.

In this sample, this clonotype turned up many times. The V call is TRBV6-4, the J call TRBJ1-1; 7 bases line up with TRBD1. V trimming: 5 bases; J trimming: 5 bases; junction bases outside the gene matches: 11. The CDR3 extends over 15 amino acids. CDR1 is MRHNA, CDR2 SNTAGT, per germline. This chain's CDR3 is CASSSPTGEETEAFF. CDR3 in DNA: TGTGCCAGCAGTTCCCCAACAGGGGAGGAAACTGAAGCTTTCTTT.